A selection of T cell receptor beta chains follows, all from one sample in a study of T cell responses to AZD1222 COVID-19 vaccine. Clones were sequenced by immunoSEQ multiplex PCR, and TCRdb holds only the in-frame ones, with some missing. The profile shows 150,000 to 200,000 clones, more than 75% of them singletons. The starting material was peripheral blood, obtained on day 0 of AZD1222 vaccination. The source of these receptors is an adult in good health. The CDR3 runs from the conserved cysteine through the conserved F or W. A D gene is named only where the DNA matches it firmly.

13	TRBV18	TRBJ2-3	-	CASSPPGVLTQYF
14	TRBV5-1	TRBJ2-2	-	CASEITGNTGELFF
16	TRBV3-1/TRBV3-2	TRBJ2-7	-	CASSQDPRTMSYEQYF
14	TRBV7-2	TRBJ1-2	-	CASSLGVSNYGYTF
15	TRBV3-1/TRBV3-2	TRBJ1-4	TRBD1	CASSQRQGSVEKLFF
13	TRBV29-1	TRBJ1-2	TRBD1	CSVELEQGARYTF
16	TRBV4-3	TRBJ1-6	TRBD1	CASSQGQGLYNSPLHF
15	TRBV14	TRBJ1-1	-	CASSQELTGNAEAFF
11	TRBV6-6	TRBJ2-7	-	CASREAYEQYF
17	TRBV5-4	TRBJ2-5	-	CASSEGLQLGNQETQYF
12	TRBV6-2/TRBV6-3	TRBJ1-2	-	CASSYSARPPMF
16	TRBV7-8	TRBJ1-2	TRBD1	CASSASHRDRGRGYTF
15	TRBV6-5	TRBJ2-1	TRBD2	CASSYPSGVYNEQFF
16	TRBV11-2	TRBJ1-5	TRBD1	CASSLNRGGGNQPQHF
17	TRBV24-1	TRBJ2-3	-	CATSDHGASGGSDTQYF
14	TRBV3-1/TRBV3-2	TRBJ1-4	-	CASSQGGTGEKLFF
15	TRBV15	TRBJ2-7	-	CATSRDSRSSYEQYF
16	TRBV5-8	TRBJ2-1	TRBD2	CASSPELGLAGYEQFF
16	TRBV7-3	TRBJ2-3	TRBD1	CASSPRTGGRTDTQYF
15	TRBV11-2	TRBJ1-3	-	CASSFDSSSGNTIYF
12	TRBV6-5	TRBJ2-7	-	CASSRAVVEQYF
15	TRBV2	TRBJ2-7	TRBD1	CASRRGTGSSYEQYF
13	TRBV7-2	TRBJ1-1	-	CASRRDLNTEAFF
11	TRBV29-1	TRBJ1-1	-	CSSGANTEAFF
15	TRBV7-9	TRBJ1-2	-	CASSLVGIGTSGYTF
13	TRBV4-2	TRBJ1-1	-	CASSQGGETEAFF
15	TRBV28	TRBJ2-7	TRBD1	CASSFGAGQGSQQYF
15	TRBV19	TRBJ2-7	TRBD1	CASSLTGAPDYEQYF
16	TRBV3-1/TRBV3-2	TRBJ2-1	-	CASSQDYGGPYNEQFF
15	TRBV4-1	TRBJ1-1	-	CASTHGRGQSAEAFF
19	TRBV27	TRBJ2-7	-	CASSPLSGLPQPDSYEQYF
15	TRBV3-1/TRBV3-2	TRBJ2-1	TRBD2	CASRITSGRAGEQFF
13	TRBV7-6	TRBJ2-5	-	CASSSAHQETQYF
15	TRBV10-1	TRBJ2-7	TRBD2	CASSDTSGSYYEQYF
14	TRBV6-5	TRBJ1-6	-	CASSTRTNNSPLHF
15	TRBV7-8	TRBJ2-2	-	CASSLAGINTGELFF
11	TRBV11-2	TRBJ2-7	-	CASSLEVEQYF
16	TRBV4-1	TRBJ1-3	-	CASSQASQGTGNTIYF
14	TRBV5-6	TRBJ2-2	-	CASSLVGATGELFF
13	TRBV7-2	TRBJ1-1	-	CASSRSGDTEAFF
16	TRBV2	TRBJ1-2	TRBD1	CASSEVGTGNNYGYTF
14	TRBV28	TRBJ2-7	-	CASSFVDSAYEQYF
15	TRBV28	TRBJ2-3	-	CASRTGTLRTDTQYF
16	TRBV7-6	TRBJ2-7	-	CASSLARGEETYEQYF
13	TRBV5-1	TRBJ2-2	TRBD1	CASATGGMGELFF
13	TRBV5-5	TRBJ1-4	-	CATQRNPNEKLFF
17	TRBV9	TRBJ1-1	-	CASSVAGQIFPGTEAFF
12	TRBV6-5	TRBJ2-7	-	CASSYTHGEQYF
14	TRBV19	TRBJ2-5	TRBD1	CASTGGWFVETQYF